This T cell receptor (beta chain) originates from a study of blood T cell repertoires in COVID-19. Study details: The samples span acute and convalescent COVID-19 from the United States, Italy and Spain. The analysed material was cDNA or gDNA that came from T cells, B-cell-depleted T cells, or PBMCs.

CDR3 length: 15 amino acids. J lost 0 bases, V lost 3 bases, and 5 bases had no gene match. Looked up from germline, CDR1 is SGDLS and CDR2 is YYNGEE. In the study's own analysis: Estimation of nucleated cell counts was performed using reference gene primer amplification. Assay used: immunoSEQ multiplex PCR; TCRdb lists only in-frame clones, some missing. The DNA was the basis for D and trimming; V, J and clone size are from that table. The table has roughly 300,000 clones, 89% seen once; the top ten hold around 6%. This clone was seen only once. The rearrangement links TRBV9 to TRBJ1-1; TRBD1 matches 7 bases. Sequencing was carried out using peripheral blood. This clonotype was sampled from a man in his late teens or twenties who had recovered from COVID-19. This CDR3 reads CASSASGGMNTEAFF. CDR3 DNA: TGTGCCAGCAGCGCATCAGGGGGAATGAACACTGAAGCTTTCTTT.